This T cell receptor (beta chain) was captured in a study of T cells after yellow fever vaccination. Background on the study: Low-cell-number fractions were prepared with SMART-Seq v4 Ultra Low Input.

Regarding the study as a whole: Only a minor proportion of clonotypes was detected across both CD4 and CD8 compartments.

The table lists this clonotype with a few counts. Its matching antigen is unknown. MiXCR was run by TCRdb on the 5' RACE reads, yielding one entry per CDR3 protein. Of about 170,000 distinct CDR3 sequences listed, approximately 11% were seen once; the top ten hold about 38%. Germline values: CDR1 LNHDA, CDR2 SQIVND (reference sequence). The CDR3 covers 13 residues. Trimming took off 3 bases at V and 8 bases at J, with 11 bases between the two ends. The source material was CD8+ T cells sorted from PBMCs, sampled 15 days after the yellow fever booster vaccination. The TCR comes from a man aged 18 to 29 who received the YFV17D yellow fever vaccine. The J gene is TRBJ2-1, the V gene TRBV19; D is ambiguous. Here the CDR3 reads CASSIFHGDEQFF. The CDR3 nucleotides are TGTGCCAGTAGTATCTTTCACGGCGATGAGCAGTTCTTC. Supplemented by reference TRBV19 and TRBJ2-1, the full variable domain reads DGGITQSPKYLFRKEGQNVTLSCEQNLNHDAMYWYRQDPGQGLRLIYYSQIVNDFQKGDIAEGYSVSREKKESFPLTVTSAQKNPTAFYLCASSIFHGDEQFFGPGTRLTVL.